This TCR beta chain was recorded in a study of blood T cell repertoires in COVID-19. The wider study: PBMCs, B-cell-depleted T cells, or T cells were the source of the cDNA or gDNA that made up the material.

Sequencing used immunoSEQ multiplex PCR; TCRdb keeps in-frame clones, though not all of them. The top ten hold about 2% of the sample, which has some 130,000 clones, around 89% seen once. CDR3 length: 18 amino acids. The trim removed 5 bases at V and 2 bases at J, leaving 15 bases unmatched. CDR1 SGHTA and CDR2 FQGTGA come from the germline V gene. Sequenced material: peripheral blood. The chain carries TRBV7-3 and TRBJ2-7; 10 nucleotides line up with TRBD2. This clonotype was obtained from a man between 65 and 85 years old with active COVID-19. The CDR3 protein is CASSQSTGTSDPPYEQYF. CDR3 nucleotide sequence: TGTGCCAGCAGCCAAAGTACCGGGACTAGCGACCCTCCCTACGAGCAGTACTTC.